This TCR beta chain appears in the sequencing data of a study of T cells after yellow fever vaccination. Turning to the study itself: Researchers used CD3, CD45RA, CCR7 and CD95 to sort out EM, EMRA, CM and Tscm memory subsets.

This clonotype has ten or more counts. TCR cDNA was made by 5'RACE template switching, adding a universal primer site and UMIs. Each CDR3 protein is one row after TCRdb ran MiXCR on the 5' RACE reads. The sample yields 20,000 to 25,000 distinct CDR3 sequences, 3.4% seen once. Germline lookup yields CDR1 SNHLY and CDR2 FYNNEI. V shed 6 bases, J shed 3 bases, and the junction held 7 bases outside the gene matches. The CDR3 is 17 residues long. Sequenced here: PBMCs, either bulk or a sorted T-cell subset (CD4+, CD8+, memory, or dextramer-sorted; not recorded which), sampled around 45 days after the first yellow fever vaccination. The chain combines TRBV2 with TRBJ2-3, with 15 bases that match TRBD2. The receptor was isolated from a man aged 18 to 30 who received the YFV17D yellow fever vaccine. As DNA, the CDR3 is TGTGCCAGCAGGATAGGACTAGCGGGGGGGCGGACAGATACGCAGTATTTT. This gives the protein CASRIGLAGGRTDTQYF. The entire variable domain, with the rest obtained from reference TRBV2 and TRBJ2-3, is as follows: EPEVTQTPSHQVTQMGQEVILRCVPISNHLYFYWYRQILGQKVEFLVSFYNNEISEKSEIFDDQFSVERPDGSNFTLKIRSTKLEDSAMYFCASRIGLAGGRTDTQYFGPGTRLTVL.